The text below deals with one T cell receptor (beta chain). Its antigen is currently unknown. CDR3 length equals 13 residues. V shed 1 base and J shed 6 bases, with 7 bases lying between them. Germline CDR1 LNHNV, CDR2 YYDKDF (reference sequence). After extraction with the RNeasy kit, about 0.5 to 1 ug of the RNA was reverse transcribed using random hexamers. TCRdb redid the calling of the immunoSEQ multiplex PCR reads with MiXCR, one entry per CDR3 protein. The repertoire includes some 200,000 distinct CDR3 sequences, 95% of them detected once, and roughly 0.1% sits in the top ten. Sequencing of TCR beta was performed on blood CD8+ and CD4+ T cells. TEMRA cells were FACS-enriched, and CD8+ and CD4+ T cells were isolated negatively. This specimen belongs to a study of CD8 T cells in Susac syndrome. Study-wide results and caveats: Individuals included in the TCR sequencing and HLA analysis were acknowledged by the study to be relatively few in number.

The source material was CD4+ T cells from PBMCs. The clonotype originates from a human donor with multiple sclerosis. The gene calls are TRBV15 and TRBJ1-5; D gene uncertain. The CDR3 DNA is TGTGCCACCAGCAGAGGAGGGTTTCAGCCCCAGCATTTT. It is translated as CATSRGGFQPQHF.